The clone carrying this T cell receptor beta chain was counted a few times. These data belong to a study of blood T cell repertoires in COVID-19. Using immunoSEQ multiplex PCR, the repertoire was profiled, and TCRdb retains in-frame clones only, with some absent. Of about 70,000 clones in the sample, around 79% were seen once. Between the trimmed V and J ends, which lost 0 bases and 1 base, there was a span of 15 bases. Germline values: CDR1 LGHNA, CDR2 YNFKEQ. The CDR3 extends over 17 amino acids. The sequence was collected from a woman in her sixties or seventies with acute or convalescent COVID-19. Sequences were obtained from peripheral blood. The gene calls are TRBV4-2 and TRBJ1-1, with unresolved D. DNA for the CDR3: TGTGCCAGCAGCCAAGAAGACGGAGTAGTGACGAACACTGAAGCTTTCTTT. Translated: CASSQEDGVVTNTEAFF.